The 15 T cell receptor beta chains below all came from one sample that was sequenced in a study of response to subunit inactivated influenza vaccine. TCRdb re-called the RT-PCR reads through MiXCR, storing one row per CDR3 protein. The sample records 150,000 to 200,000 distinct CDR3 sequences, roughly 12% being singletons. The data were also submitted as part of a second study, on T cells expressing NK-cell markers. That paper adds: TCR beta cDNA was generated via 5'RACE template switching incorporating UMIs.

Here the sequenced sample was CD8+ T cells sorted from PBMCs, taken 12 days after vaccination. The receptors were sampled from a man aged 45-60 years who received an inactivated influenza vaccine.

This chain joins TRBV7-8 and TRBJ2-1, with 11 positions matching TRBD2. Germline V gene lookup returns CDR1 SGHVS and CDR2 FQNEAQ. The CDR3 has 16 residues. After removal of 3 bases from V and 4 bases from J, the junction contained 5 bases not matched to a gene. This CDR3 is CASSFTSGSKYNEQFF. The DNA of the CDR3 is TGTGCCAGCAGCTTCACTAGCGGGAGTAAATACAATGAGCAGTTCTTC.

The sample holds a few counts of this clonotype. The chain links TRBV7-8 to TRBJ2-1; 8 bases are shared with TRBD2. CDR3 size: 16 residues. The V gene's germline CDR1 is SGHVS and CDR2 FQNEAQ. V was clipped by 0 bases and J by 8 bases; unmatched bases: 9. CDR3 loop: CASSLAGGLASYEQFF. For the CDR3, the DNA is TGTGCCAGCAGCTTAGCGGGAGGACTAGCATCCTATGAGCAGTTCTTC. The full variable domain, in which reference TRBV7-8 and TRBJ2-1 provide the parts outside the CDR3, is GAGVSQSPRYKVAKRGQDVALRCDPISGHVSLFWYQQALGQGPEFLTYFQNEAQLDKSGLPSDRFFAERPEGSVSTLKIQRTQQEDSAVYLCASSLAGGLASYEQFFGPGTRLTVL.

At least ten counts were recorded for this clonotype. The chain is built from TRBV7-9 and TRBJ2-3; a weak D match, TRBD1 (6 bases). V lost 1 base and J 5 bases, leaving 10 bases between the germline ends. Germline V gene lookup returns CDR1 SEHNR and CDR2 FQNEAQ (reference sequence). The CDR3 sequence is 14 residues long. CDR3 bases: TGTGCCAGCAGCTTAGTGGGGGCAGGAGATACGCAGTATTTT. Amino acids: CASSLVGAGDTQYF. The full variable domain, with the rest looked up from reference TRBV7-9 and TRBJ2-3, is DTGVSQNPRHKITKRGQNVTFRCDPISEHNRLYWYRQTLGQGPEFLTYFQNEAQLEKSRLLSDRFSAERPKGSFSTLEIQRTEQGDSAMYLCASSLVGAGDTQYFGPGTRLTVL.

J is TRBJ1-5 and V is TRBV4-1; D remains ambiguous. Germline V lookup: CDR1 MGHRA, CDR2 YSYEKL. The CDR3 runs 15 residues. V lost 0 bases to trimming and J lost 8 bases, with 14 bases between them. The CDR3 here is CASSQDARFLEPQHF. In DNA, the CDR3 is TGCGCCAGCAGCCAAGATGCCAGATTCTTGGAGCCCCAGCATTTT.

This clonotype was counted at least ten times. CDR3 region: CASSYRPTGLAFF. CDR3 sequence (DNA): TGTGCCAGCAGTTACCGACCGACAGGGTTGGCTTTCTTT. The chain is built from TRBV6-2 or TRBV6-3 and TRBJ1-1; 7 bases align to TRBD1. Germline trimming cut 2 bases from V and 11 bases from J; bases unmatched to any gene: 8. Germline lookup yields CDR1 MNHEY and CDR2 SVGEGT. The CDR3 sequence is 13 residues long.

Only a few counts were recorded for this clonotype. The gene calls are TRBV12-3 or TRBV12-4 and TRBJ1-2; D possibly corresponds to TRBD1 (6 bases). Trimming left V 7 bases short and J 0 bases short, with 18 bases between. This CDR3 has 16 amino acids. CDR3 protein: CASTVTGTPPNYGYTF. The DNA for the CDR3 is TGTGCCAGCACCGTTACAGGGACTCCCCCTAACTATGGCTACACCTTC.

In its sample, this clonotype was seen many times. The J gene is TRBJ2-7, the V gene TRBV6-5, with D hard to call. Trimming shortened V by 6 bases and J by 1 base, and 4 bases separated the two germline ends. CDR3 length: 11 residues. CDR1 is MNHEY, CDR2 SVGAGI, per germline. CDR3 region: CASRGSYEQYF. The CDR3 DNA is TGTGCCAGCAGGGGGTCCTACGAGCAGTACTTC.

The rearrangement joins TRBV6-1 to TRBJ2-5; D possibly uses TRBD1 or TRBD2 (5 bases each). Trimming removed 10 bases from V and 5 bases from J, with 17 bases in between. CDR3 length: 13 residues. Germline V gene sequence: CDR1 MNHNS, CDR2 SASEGT. Here the CDR3 DNA reads TGTGCCACCACTAGGGGCCCTCGGGAGACCCAGTACTTC. Translated: CATTRGPRETQYF.

This clonotype was counted a few times. This chain links TRBV27 with TRBJ2-7; 9 bases are a match to TRBD2. CDR3 length: 14 residues. Germline lookup yields CDR1 MNHEY and CDR2 SMNVEV (reference sequence). The V gene end was trimmed by 2 bases and the J gene end by 6 bases; junction bases not matched to a gene: 5. The CDR3 reads CASSLAGGPFEQYF. Written as DNA, the CDR3 is TGTGCCAGCAGTTTAGCGGGAGGGCCCTTCGAGCAGTACTTC.

This clonotype turned up a few times. The rearrangement uses TRBV6-2 or TRBV6-3 and TRBJ2-1, with 10 positions matching TRBD2. The CDR3 is 16 amino acids. Germline CDR1 and CDR2: MNHEY and SVGEGT. With V trimmed by 5 bases and J by 5 bases, 9 bases remained unmatched. This CDR3 reads CASSGSGTSENNEQFF. CDR3 nucleotide sequence: TGTGCCAGCAGTGGTTCCGGGACTAGCGAAAACAATGAGCAGTTCTTC.

The chain employs TRBV7-8 and TRBJ1-5; D possibly corresponds to TRBD1 (6 bases). The CDR3 consists of 16 residues. Looked up from germline, CDR1 is SGHVS and CDR2 is FQNEAQ. V lost 1 base and J 2 bases, leaving 12 bases between the germline ends. CDR3 sequence reads: CASSLGGGVGNQPQHF. CDR3 DNA sequence: TGTGCCAGCAGCTTAGGTGGGGGCGTGGGCAATCAGCCCCAGCATTTT.

The rearrangement joins TRBV20-1 to TRBJ2-2; 7 nucleotides agree with TRBD2. V lost 3 bases and J lost 1; bases outside the gene matches: 5. Germline CDR1 reads DFQATT; CDR2 reads SNEGSKA (reference sequence). This CDR3 is built from 15 residues. CDR3: CSARAAGKNTGELFF. CDR3 nucleotides: TGCAGTGCTAGGGCAGCGGGAAAGAACACCGGGGAGCTGTTTTTT.

This clonotype has a count of ten or more. The rearrangement joins TRBV20-1 to TRBJ1-2; 9 bases are shared with TRBD1. The germline V gene has CDR1 DFQATT and CDR2 SNEGSKA (reference sequence). The CDR3 has 13 residues. Trimming took 2 bases from V and 8 from J; bases not matched to a gene: 6. CDR3 coding DNA: TGCAGTGCTAGACACACAGGGGGCCACGGCTACACCTTC. It translates to CSARHTGGHGYTF.

V usage is TRBV13 and J usage is TRBJ2-1; 7 bases match TRBD2. V lost 5 bases and J lost 6; bases outside the gene matches: 10. CDR1 and CDR2 from the germline V gene are PRHDT and FYEKMQ (reference sequence). CDR3 length: 15 residues. CDR3 loop: CASSTRGGGSNEQFF. CDR3 nucleotide sequence: TGTGCCAGCAGCACTAGAGGCGGGGGATCCAATGAGCAGTTCTTC. The variable domain in full, with the rest retrieved from reference TRBV13 and TRBJ2-1, is AAGVIQSPRHLIKEKRETATLKCYPIPRHDTVYWYQQGPGQDPQFLISFYEKMQSDKGSIPDRFSAQQFSDYHSELNMSSLELGDSALYFCASSTRGGGSNEQFFGPGTRLTVL.

This clonotype was picked up a small number of times. This chain uses TRBV7-2 with TRBJ2-1, with 8 bases aligning to TRBD2. Germline CDR1 SGHTA, CDR2 FQGNSA. V shed 1 base and J 4 bases; nucleotides not matched to a gene: 6. There are 16 residues in the CDR3. This CDR3 is CASSLDLAGGYNEQFF. The CDR3 nucleotides read TGTGCCAGCAGCTTAGACCTTGCGGGGGGATACAATGAGCAGTTCTTC.